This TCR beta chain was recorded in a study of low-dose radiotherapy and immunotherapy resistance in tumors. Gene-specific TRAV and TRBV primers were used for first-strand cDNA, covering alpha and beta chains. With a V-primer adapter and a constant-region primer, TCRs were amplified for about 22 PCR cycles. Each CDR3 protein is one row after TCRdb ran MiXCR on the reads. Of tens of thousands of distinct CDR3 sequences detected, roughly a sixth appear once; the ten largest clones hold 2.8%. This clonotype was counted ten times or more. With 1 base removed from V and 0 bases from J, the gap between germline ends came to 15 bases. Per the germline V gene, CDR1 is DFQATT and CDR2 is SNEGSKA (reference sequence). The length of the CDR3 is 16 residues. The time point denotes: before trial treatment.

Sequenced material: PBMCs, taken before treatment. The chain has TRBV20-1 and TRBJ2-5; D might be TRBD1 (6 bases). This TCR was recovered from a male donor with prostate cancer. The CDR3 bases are TGCAGTGCTAGAGCCACCGGGACACAGTACCAAGAGACCCAGTACTTC. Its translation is CSARATGTQYQETQYF.